This T cell receptor beta chain derives from a study of blood T cell repertoires in COVID-19. Study summary: T cells, B-cell-depleted T cells, or PBMCs supplied cDNA or gDNA.

The CDR3 runs 15 residues. CDR1 and CDR2 from the germline V gene are SEHNR and FQNEAQ (reference sequence). J gave up 8 bases and V 5 bases, and 4 bases lay outside the gene matches. Original processing notes: Amplification of reference gene primers provided the estimated nucleated cell counts. The repertoire was sequenced with immunoSEQ multiplex PCR; TCRdb's copy has only in-frame clones and lacks some. V and J calls and clone size come straight from that table; D and trimming were deduced from the DNA. The top ten hold 0.83% of the sample, which has approximately 240,000 clones, around nine tenths seen once.

This TCR came from a man between 25 and 39 years old with COVID-19, enrolled during active disease. The chain is built from TRBV7-9 and TRBJ2-3; TRBD2 aligns across 16 bases. The sample consisted of peripheral blood. Here the CDR3 DNA reads TGTGCCAGCAGCCCGGGACTAGCGGGGGGGGTTACGCAGTATTTT. Translating gives CASSPGLAGGVTQYF.